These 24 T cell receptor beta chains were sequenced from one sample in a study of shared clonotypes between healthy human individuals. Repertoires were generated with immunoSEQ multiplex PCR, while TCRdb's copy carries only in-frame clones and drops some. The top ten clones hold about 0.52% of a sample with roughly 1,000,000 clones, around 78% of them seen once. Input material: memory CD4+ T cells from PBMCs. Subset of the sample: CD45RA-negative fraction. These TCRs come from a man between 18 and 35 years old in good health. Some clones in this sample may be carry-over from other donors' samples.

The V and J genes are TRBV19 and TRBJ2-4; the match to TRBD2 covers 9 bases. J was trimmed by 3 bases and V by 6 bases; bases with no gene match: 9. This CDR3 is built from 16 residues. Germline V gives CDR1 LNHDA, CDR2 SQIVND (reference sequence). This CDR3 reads CASSWEREEGKNIQYF. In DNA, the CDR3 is TGTGCCAGTAGCTGGGAGCGGGAGGAAGGCAAAAACATTCAGTACTTC.

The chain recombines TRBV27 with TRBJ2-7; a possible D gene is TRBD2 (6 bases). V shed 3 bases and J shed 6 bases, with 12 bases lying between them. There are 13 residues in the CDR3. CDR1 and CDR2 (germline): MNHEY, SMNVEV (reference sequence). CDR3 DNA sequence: TGTGCCAGCAGTTTTGCGGGGTCTGGCGAGCAGTACTTC. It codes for CASSFAGSGEQYF.

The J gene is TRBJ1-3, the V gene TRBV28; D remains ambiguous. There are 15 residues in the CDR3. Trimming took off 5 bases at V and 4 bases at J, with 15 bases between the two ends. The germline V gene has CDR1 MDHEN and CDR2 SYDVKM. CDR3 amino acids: CASSPINGKGNTIYF. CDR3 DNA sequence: TGTGCCAGCAGTCCTATAAACGGGAAGGGAAACACCATATATTTT.

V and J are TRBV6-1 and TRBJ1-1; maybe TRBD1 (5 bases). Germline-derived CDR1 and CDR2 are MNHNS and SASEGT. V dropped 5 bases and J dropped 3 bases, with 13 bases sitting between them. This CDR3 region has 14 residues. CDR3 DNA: TGTGCCAGCAGTCGTGACAGCCTGTACACTGAAGCTTTCTTT. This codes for CASSRDSLYTEAFF.

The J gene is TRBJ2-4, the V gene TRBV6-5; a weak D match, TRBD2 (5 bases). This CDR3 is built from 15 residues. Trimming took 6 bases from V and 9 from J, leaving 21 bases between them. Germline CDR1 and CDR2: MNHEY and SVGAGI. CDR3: CASRDRGKGQTIQYF. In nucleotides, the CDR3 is TGTGCCAGCAGGGACCGGGGAAAGGGCCAAACCATTCAGTACTTC.

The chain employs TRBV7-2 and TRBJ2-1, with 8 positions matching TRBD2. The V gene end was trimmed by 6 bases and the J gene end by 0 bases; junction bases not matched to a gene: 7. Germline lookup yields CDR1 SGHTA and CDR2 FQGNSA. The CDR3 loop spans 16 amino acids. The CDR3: CASSFSGTSSYNEQFF. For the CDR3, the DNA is TGTGCCAGCAGTTTTAGCGGGACGAGCTCCTACAATGAGCAGTTCTTC. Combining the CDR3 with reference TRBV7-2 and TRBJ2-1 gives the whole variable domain GAGVSQSPSNKVTEKGKDVELRCDPISGHTALYWYRQSLGQGLEFLIYFQGNSAPDKSGLPSDRFSAERTGGSVSTLTIQRTQQEDSAVYLCASSFSGTSSYNEQFFGPGTRLTVL.

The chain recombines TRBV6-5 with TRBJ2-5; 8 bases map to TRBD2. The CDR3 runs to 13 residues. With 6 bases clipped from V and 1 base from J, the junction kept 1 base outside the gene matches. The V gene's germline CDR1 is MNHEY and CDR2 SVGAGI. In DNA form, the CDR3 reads TGTGCCAGCAGAACTAGCGGCCAAGAGACCCAGTACTTC. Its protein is CASRTSGQETQYF.

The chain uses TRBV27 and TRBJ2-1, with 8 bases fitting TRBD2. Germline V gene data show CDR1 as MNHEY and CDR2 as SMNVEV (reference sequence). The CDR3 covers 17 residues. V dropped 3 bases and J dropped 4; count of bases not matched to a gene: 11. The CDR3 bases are TGTGCCAGCAGTTTGGGGATAGCGGGACCTCAGTACAATGAGCAGTTCTTC. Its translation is CASSLGIAGPQYNEQFF.

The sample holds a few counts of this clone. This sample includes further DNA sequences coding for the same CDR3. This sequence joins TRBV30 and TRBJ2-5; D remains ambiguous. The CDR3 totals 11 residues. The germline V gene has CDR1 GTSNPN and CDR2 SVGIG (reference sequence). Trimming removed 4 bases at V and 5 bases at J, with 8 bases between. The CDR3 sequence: CAWTGGETQYF. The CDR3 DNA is TGTGCCTGGACTGGCGGCGAGACCCAGTACTTC.

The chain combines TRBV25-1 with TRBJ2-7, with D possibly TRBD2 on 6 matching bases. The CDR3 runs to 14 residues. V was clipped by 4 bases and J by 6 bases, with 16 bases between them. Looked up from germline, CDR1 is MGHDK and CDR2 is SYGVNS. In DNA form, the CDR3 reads TGTGCCAGCAGTGCACGGGGAGGTTGGGTCGAGCAGTACTTC. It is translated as CASSARGGWVEQYF.

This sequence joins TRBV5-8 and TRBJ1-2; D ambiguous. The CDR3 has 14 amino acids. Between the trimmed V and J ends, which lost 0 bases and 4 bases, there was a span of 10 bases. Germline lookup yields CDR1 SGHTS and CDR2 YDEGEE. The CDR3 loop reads CASSLVGGPYGYTF. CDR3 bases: TGTGCCAGCAGCTTGGTCGGAGGCCCCTATGGCTACACCTTC.

The CDR3 nucleotides are TGTGCCAGCAGCCGCCCCATGAACACTGAAGCTTTCTTT. It yields the protein CASSRPMNTEAFF. The chain joins TRBV11-2 to TRBJ1-1; D gene unclear. CDR3 length: 13 amino acids. V was clipped by 5 bases and J by 0 bases, with 7 bases between them. Per the germline V gene, CDR1 is SGHAT and CDR2 is FQNNGV.

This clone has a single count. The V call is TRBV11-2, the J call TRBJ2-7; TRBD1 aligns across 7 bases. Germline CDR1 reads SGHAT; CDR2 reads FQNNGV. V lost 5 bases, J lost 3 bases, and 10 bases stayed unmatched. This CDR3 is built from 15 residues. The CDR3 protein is CASSLTGTADYEQYF. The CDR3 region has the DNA TGTGCCAGCAGCCTAACCGGGACAGCGGACTACGAGCAGTACTTC.

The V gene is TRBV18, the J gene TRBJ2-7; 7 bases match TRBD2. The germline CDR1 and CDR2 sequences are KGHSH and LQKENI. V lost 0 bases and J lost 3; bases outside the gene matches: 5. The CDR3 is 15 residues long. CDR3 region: CASSPPSAGSYEQYF. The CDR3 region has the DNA TGTGCCAGCTCACCACCATCAGCGGGAAGCTACGAGCAGTACTTC.

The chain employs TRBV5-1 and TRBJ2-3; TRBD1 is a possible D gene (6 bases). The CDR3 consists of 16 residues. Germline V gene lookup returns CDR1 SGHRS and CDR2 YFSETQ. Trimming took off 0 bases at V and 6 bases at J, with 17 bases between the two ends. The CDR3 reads CASSLAGQTMGDTQYF. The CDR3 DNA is TGCGCCAGCAGCTTGGCCGGACAGACCATGGGCGATACGCAGTATTTT.

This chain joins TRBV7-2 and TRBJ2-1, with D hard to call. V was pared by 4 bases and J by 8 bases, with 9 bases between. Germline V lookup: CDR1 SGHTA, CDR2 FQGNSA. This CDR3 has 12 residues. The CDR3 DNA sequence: TGTGCCAGCAGCTCCCGCTTCCATGAGCAGTTCTTC. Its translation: CASSSRFHEQFF. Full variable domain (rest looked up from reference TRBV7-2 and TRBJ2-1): GAGVSQSPSNKVTEKGKDVELRCDPISGHTALYWYRQSLGQGLEFLIYFQGNSAPDKSGLPSDRFSAERTGGSVSTLTIQRTQQEDSAVYLCASSSRFHEQFFGPGTRLTVL.

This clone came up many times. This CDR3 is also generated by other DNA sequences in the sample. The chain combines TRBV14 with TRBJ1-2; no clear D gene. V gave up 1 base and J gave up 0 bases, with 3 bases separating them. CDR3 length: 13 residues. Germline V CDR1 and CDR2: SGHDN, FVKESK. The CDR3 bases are TGTGCCAGCAGCCAAGGGGCTAACTATGGCTACACCTTC. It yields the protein CASSQGANYGYTF.

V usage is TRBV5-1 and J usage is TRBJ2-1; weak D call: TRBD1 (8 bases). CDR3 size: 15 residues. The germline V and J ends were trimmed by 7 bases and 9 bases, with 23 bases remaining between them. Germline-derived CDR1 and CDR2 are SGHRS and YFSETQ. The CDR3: CASGPREQGGGEQFF. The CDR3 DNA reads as TGCGCCAGCGGCCCCCGTGAACAGGGGGGGGGTGAGCAGTTCTTC.

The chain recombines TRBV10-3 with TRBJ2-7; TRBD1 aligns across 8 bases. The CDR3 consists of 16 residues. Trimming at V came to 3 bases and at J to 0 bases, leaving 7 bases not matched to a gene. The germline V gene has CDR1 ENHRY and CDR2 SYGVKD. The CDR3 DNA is TGTGCCATCAGTGACCCGACCGGGACAGGCTCCTACGAGCAGTACTTC. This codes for CAISDPTGTGSYEQYF.

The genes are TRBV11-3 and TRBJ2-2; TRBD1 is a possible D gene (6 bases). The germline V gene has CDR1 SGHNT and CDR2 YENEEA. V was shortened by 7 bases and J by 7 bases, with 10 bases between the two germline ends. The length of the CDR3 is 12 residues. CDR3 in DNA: TGTGCCAGCACCAAAGGGGGCGGGGAGCTGTTTTTT. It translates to CASTKGGGELFF.

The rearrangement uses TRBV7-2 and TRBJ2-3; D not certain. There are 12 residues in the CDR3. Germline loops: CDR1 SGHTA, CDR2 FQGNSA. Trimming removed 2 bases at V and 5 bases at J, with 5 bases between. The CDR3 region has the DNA TGTGCCAGCAGCTTATGGGAAGATACGCAGTATTTT. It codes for CASSLWEDTQYF.

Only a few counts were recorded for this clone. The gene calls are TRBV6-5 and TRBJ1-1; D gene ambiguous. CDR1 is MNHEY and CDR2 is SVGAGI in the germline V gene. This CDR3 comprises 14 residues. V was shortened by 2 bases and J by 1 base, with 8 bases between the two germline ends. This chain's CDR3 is CASSYGVGNTEAFF. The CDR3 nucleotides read TGTGCCAGCAGTTACGGGGTGGGGAACACTGAAGCTTTCTTT.

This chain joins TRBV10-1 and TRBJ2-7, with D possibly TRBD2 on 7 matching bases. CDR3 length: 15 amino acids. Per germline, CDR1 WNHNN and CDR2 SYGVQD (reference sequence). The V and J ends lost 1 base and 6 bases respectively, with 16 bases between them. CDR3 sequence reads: CASSEWGGRGGEQYF. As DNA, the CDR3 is TGCGCCAGCAGTGAGTGGGGAGGTAGGGGGGGCGAGCAGTACTTC.

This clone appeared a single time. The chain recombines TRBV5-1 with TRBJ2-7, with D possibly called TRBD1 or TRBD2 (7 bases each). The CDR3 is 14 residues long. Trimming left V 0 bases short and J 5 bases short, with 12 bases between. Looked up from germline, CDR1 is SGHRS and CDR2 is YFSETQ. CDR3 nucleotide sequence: TGCGCCAGCAGCTTGGTCGCAGGGGGGGACGAGCAGTACTTC. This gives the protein CASSLVAGGDEQYF.